The 5 T cell receptor beta chains below were found in one sample sequenced in a study of T cell responses to AZD1222 COVID-19 vaccine. Clones were read by immunoSEQ multiplex PCR, and TCRdb kept only the in-frame ones, dropping some. The sample yields 130,000 to 150,000 clones, more than 75% seen once. Sequenced here: peripheral blood, sampled on day 0 of MenACWY control vaccination. These receptors came from an adult in good health.

The CDR3 loop reads CASSLVRGYGYTF. In DNA, the CDR3 is TGTGCCAGCAGCTTAGTCAGGGGTTATGGCTACACCTTC. This chain links TRBV7-9 with TRBJ1-2, with D tentatively TRBD1 (6 bases). With 1 base removed from V and 5 bases from J, the gap between germline ends came to 8 bases. The CDR3 spans 13 residues. Germline assignment: CDR1 SEHNR and CDR2 FQNEAQ (reference sequence).

V usage is TRBV5-1 and J usage is TRBJ2-1; D perhaps matches TRBD1 (6 bases). In germline, CDR1 is SGHRS, CDR2 YFSETQ. Between the trimmed V and J ends, which lost 1 base and 4 bases, there was a span of 12 bases. The length of the CDR3 is 15 residues. CDR3 region: CASSLSRDTYNEQFF. In DNA form, the CDR3 reads TGCGCCAGCAGCTTGTCTCGGGACACGTACAATGAGCAGTTCTTC.

This clone was seen a handful of times. This chain links TRBV6-5 with TRBJ2-5; D perhaps matches TRBD1 (6 bases). Trimming stripped 4 bases from V and 7 bases from J, with 13 bases between. Germline assignment: CDR1 MNHEY and CDR2 SVGAGI. CDR3 length: 13 amino acids. The CDR3 DNA reads as TGTGCCAGCAGTTCCTACCTAGGGGGGACCCAGTACTTC. This sequence encodes CASSSYLGGTQYF.

The chain combines TRBV20-1 with TRBJ2-5; D not resolved. V dropped 3 bases and J dropped 2 bases, with 7 bases sitting between them. In germline, CDR1 is DFQATT, CDR2 SNEGSKA (reference sequence). CDR3 size: 12 residues. CDR3 sequence (DNA): TGCAGTGCTAGTAGGGCACAAGAGACCCAGTACTTC. Its translation: CSASRAQETQYF.

V gene TRBV7-7 combines with J gene TRBJ2-1; the match to TRBD2 covers 8 bases. V was clipped by 5 bases and J by 2 bases; unmatched bases: 5. The CDR3 covers 15 residues. Looked up from germline, CDR1 is SSHAT and CDR2 is FNYEAQ (reference sequence). CDR3 in DNA: TGTGCCAGCAGCCCCGGGGGGGGCCCCTACAATGAGCAGTTCTTC. It codes for CASSPGGGPYNEQFF.